The T cell receptor (beta chain) under discussion was sequenced for a study of blood T cell repertoires in COVID-19. TCRdb's copy holds only in-frame clones and misses some; the assay was immunoSEQ multiplex PCR. This sample has tens of thousands of clones, with around 83% found just once. Trimming left V 1 base short and J 1 base short, with 11 bases between. Germline CDR1 is MNHNS and CDR2 is SASEGT. This CDR3 has 16 residues. This clone came up a few times. The specimen sequenced was peripheral blood. The gene calls are TRBV6-1 and TRBJ1-5; possibly TRBD1 for D (5 bases). This TCR was sampled from a woman aged 60 to 75 with acute or convalescent COVID-19. The CDR3 sequence: CASSEVKGLSNQPQHF. The CDR3 DNA follows: TGTGCCAGCAGTGAAGTAAAGGGGCTCAGCAATCAGCCCCAGCATTTT.